These T cell receptor beta chains were read from a single sample in a study of cytomegalovirus exposure and HLA in healthy donors. Data came from immunoSEQ multiplex PCR; TCRdb stores just in-frame clones and leaves some out. There are approximately 75,000 clones in the sample; about 79% occur only once, and approximately 17% lies in the top ten. The material sequenced was PBMCs. The origin of the receptors is a man aged 65 to 85 in good health and CMV-seropositive. Both conserved end residues are part of each CDR3. A D gene is named only where the DNA matches it firmly. The listing skips clone size in some rows; elsewhere it reads once, few, many or a size class.

v_gene	d_gene	abundance	j_gene	CDR3aa	CDR3nt
TRBV30	.	.	TRBJ2-4	CAWSVEFAGGKGNIQYF	TGTGCCTGGAGTGTAGAGTTCGCGGGCGGAAAGGGAAACATTCAGTACTTC
TRBV19	.	.	TRBJ1-1	CASTQMGGTEAFF	TGTGCCAGTACCCAGATGGGGGGCACTGAAGCTTTCTTT
TRBV6-1	.	.	TRBJ2-1	CASDLGGLGEQFF	TGTGCCAGCGACCTCGGGGGGCTAGGTGAGCAGTTCTTC
TRBV29-1	.	few	TRBJ2-3	CSTSGFSDTQYF	TGCAGCACGAGCGGGTTCTCAGATACGCAGTATTTT
TRBV19	TRBD1	.	TRBJ2-1	CASSTQGSPPYNEQFF	TGTGCCAGTAGTACACAGGGGTCTCCTCCGTACAATGAGCAGTTCTTC
TRBV5-8	.	.	TRBJ1-2	CASSLQGLGGYGYTF	TGTGCCAGCAGCCTTCAGGGCCTGGGAGGCTATGGCTACACCTTC
TRBV30	.	.	TRBJ1-3	CAWSRGGTGNTIYF	TGTGCCTGGAGTCGGGGGGGGACTGGAAACACCATATATTTT
TRBV10-1	TRBD1	.	TRBJ2-3	CASSESKGQGGTSTDTQYF	TGCGCCAGCAGTGAGTCGAAGGGACAGGGGGGAACTAGCACAGATACGCAGTATTTT
TRBV10-3	.	.	TRBJ1-2	CATTGSYGYTF	TGTGCCACCACAGGATCCTATGGCTACACCTTC
TRBV7-9	TRBD2	.	TRBJ2-3	CASSLGLAGESDTQYF	TGTGCCAGCAGCTTGGGACTAGCGGGAGAGTCAGATACGCAGTATTTT
TRBV5-6	.	.	TRBJ1-2	CASSLRQEVTF	TGTGCCAGCAGCTTGCGTCAGGAGGTAACCTTC
TRBV27	TRBD1	.	TRBJ1-2	CASSFAGGGYTF	TGTGCCAGCAGTTTTGCAGGGGGGGGCTACACCTTC
TRBV11-2	.	once	TRBJ1-3	CASSLDRAGNTIYF	TGTGCCAGCAGCTTAGACAGGGCTGGAAACACCATATATTTT
TRBV5-1	.	.	TRBJ2-2	CASSFQGPTGELFF	TGCGCCAGCAGCTTTCAGGGGCCCACCGGGGAGCTGTTTTTT
TRBV5-1	TRBD2	.	TRBJ2-5	CASKPGTSQETQYF	TGCGCCAGCAAACCCGGGACTAGCCAAGAGACCCAGTACTTC
TRBV15	.	.	TRBJ1-1	CATSRRDPRRAFF	TGTGCCACCAGCAGGAGAGACCCCCGGCGGGCTTTCTTT
TRBV6-5	.	few	TRBJ1-5	CASSHADDGQPQHF	TGTGCCAGCAGTCATGCCGACGACGGGCAGCCCCAGCATTTT
TRBV29-1	TRBD1	.	TRBJ2-5	CSVGQGPKTQYF	TGCAGCGTGGGACAGGGTCCCAAGACCCAGTACTTC
TRBV5-1	.	.	TRBJ1-2	CASSEGYGYTF	TGCGCCAGCAGCGAGGGTTATGGCTACACCTTC
TRBV14	.	once	TRBJ1-4	CASCMYVEEKLFF	TGTGCCAGCTGTATGTACGTGGAGGAAAAACTGTTTTTT
TRBV7-7	TRBD2	.	TRBJ2-1	CASSLTSGSTNEQFF	TGTGCTAGCAGCTTGACTAGCGGGAGCACGAATGAGCAGTTCTTC
TRBV5-1	.	.	TRBJ1-3	CASSLSNNGNTIYF	TGCGCCAGCAGCTTGTCAAACAACGGAAACACCATATATTTT
TRBV5-1	TRBD2	.	TRBJ2-2	CASSGGAGEGTGELFF	TGCGCCAGCAGCGGCGGCGCGGGGGAAGGTACCGGGGAGCTGTTTTTT
TRBV7-6	TRBD2	.	TRBJ2-5	CASSARGSGSGETQYF	TGTGCCAGCAGCGCCCGGGGTAGCGGGAGCGGGGAGACCCAGTACTTC
TRBV28	TRBD1	.	TRBJ2-2	CASSLGFGTGIFGELFF	TGTGCCAGCAGTTTAGGATTCGGGACAGGGATTTTCGGGGAGCTGTTTTTT
TRBV7-8	TRBD1	.	TRBJ2-6	CASSPVGQGAGGANVLTF	TGTGCCAGCAGCCCAGTGGGACAGGGGGCGGGTGGGGCCAACGTCCTGACTTTC
TRBV28	.	.	TRBJ1-2	CASKTGNYGYTF	TGTGCCAGCAAGACGGGTAACTATGGCTACACCTTC
TRBV5-4	.	.	TRBJ2-1	CASSSRQASYNEQFF	TGTGCCAGCAGCTCCCGACAGGCTTCCTACAATGAGCAGTTCTTC
TRBV5-1	TRBD2	.	TRBJ2-5	CASSLSASGRYLQETQYF	TGCGCCAGCAGCTTGTCGGCTAGCGGGAGGTACCTCCAAGAGACCCAGTACTTC
TRBV14	.	.	TRBJ1-2	CASSQGGHYGYTF	TGTGCCAGCAGCCAAGGAGGGCATTATGGCTACACCTTC
TRBV5-8	.	.	TRBJ1-2	CASRRFGGSSSYGYTF	TGTGCCAGCAGAAGGTTCGGAGGATCCTCATCCTATGGCTACACCTTC
TRBV10-3	TRBD1	.	TRBJ2-5	CAIGTGDQETQYF	TGTGCCATCGGAACAGGGGATCAAGAGACCCAGTACTTC
TRBV4-1	TRBD1	once	TRBJ1-6	CASSPTGIASPLHF	TGCGCCAGCAGCCCGACAGGGATCGCTTCACCCCTCCACTTT
TRBV19	.	.	TRBJ1-5	CASQDRHQPQHF	TGTGCCAGCCAGGACAGACATCAGCCCCAGCATTTT
TRBV2	TRBD1	medium-sized	TRBJ2-2	CASKRGQGPSGELFF	TGTGCCAGCAAGAGAGGACAGGGCCCCAGCGGGGAGCTGTTTTTT
TRBV10-3	.	few	TRBJ1-1	CAIRTTDWDTEAFF	TGTGCCATCAGGACGACAGACTGGGACACTGAAGCTTTCTTT
TRBV5-1	TRBD1	.	TRBJ1-2	CASSFQGANYGYTF	TGCGCCAGCAGCTTTCAGGGGGCGAACTATGGCTACACCTTC
TRBV7-9	.	.	TRBJ1-1	CASSLNSQGETEAFF	TGTGCCAGCAGCTTAAACTCCCAGGGTGAAACTGAAGCTTTCTTT
TRBV6-1	TRBD1	.	TRBJ1-1	CASSEYRGTEAFF	TGTGCCAGCAGTGAATACAGGGGAACTGAAGCTTTCTTT
TRBV9	TRBD1	.	TRBJ2-3	CASSFGPGQGEGTQYF	TGTGCCAGCAGCTTCGGACCGGGACAGGGAGAGGGTACGCAGTATTTT
TRBV15	TRBD1	once	TRBJ1-1	CATSRPGTGVTEAFF	TGTGCCACCAGCAGACCCGGGACAGGGGTTACTGAAGCTTTCTTT
TRBV7-8	.	many	TRBJ2-4	CASSLGQGTNIQYF	TGTGCCAGCAGCTTAGGTCAGGGAACAAACATTCAGTACTTC
TRBV10-2	.	.	TRBJ1-1	CASSSRWNTEAFF	TGCGCCAGCAGTTCTCGGTGGAACACTGAAGCTTTCTTT
TRBV9	TRBD2	.	TRBJ2-3	CASQLGGGTDTQYF	TGTGCCAGCCAACTCGGGGGGGGCACAGATACGCAGTATTTT
TRBV2	.	.	TRBJ1-2	CASSEQGRDYGYTF	TGTGCCAGCAGTGAACAGGGGCGGGACTATGGCTACACCTTC
TRBV11-2	TRBD1	.	TRBJ1-3	CASSSPDRGVGNTIYF	TGTGCCAGCAGCTCCCCCGACAGGGGTGTTGGAAACACCATATATTTT
TRBV4-1	TRBD2	once	TRBJ2-1	CASSHRGGSGSGNEQFF	TGCGCCAGCAGCCACAGAGGTGGTAGCGGGAGTGGCAATGAGCAGTTCTTC
TRBV10-3	TRBD1	.	TRBJ1-2	CATGTANYGYTF	TGTGCCACCGGGACAGCTAACTATGGCTACACCTTC
TRBV28	.	.	TRBJ2-2	CASSSSSGLANTGELFF	TGTGCCAGCAGTTCCTCCTCGGGACTCGCGAACACCGGGGAGCTGTTTTTT
TRBV6-5	TRBD1	.	TRBJ2-7	CASRRQGSVYEQYF	TGTGCCAGCAGGAGACAGGGTAGTGTGTACGAGCAGTACTTC
TRBV14	TRBD2	.	TRBJ2-7	CASSLASGGVEQYF	TGTGCCAGCAGCCTTGCAAGCGGGGGGGTCGAGCAGTACTTC
TRBV6-1	TRBD1	.	TRBJ1-2	CASSDQGATGGYTF	TGTGCCAGCAGCGACCAGGGGGCTACTGGGGGCTACACCTTC
TRBV10-3	TRBD2	few	TRBJ2-1	CAISESLAGVQGEQFF	TGTGCCATCAGTGAGTCGCTAGCGGGGGTACAGGGTGAGCAGTTCTTC
TRBV4-1	.	.	TRBJ1-5	CASSQVTGFYQPQHF	TGCGCCAGCAGCCAAGTCACCGGGTTCTATCAGCCCCAGCATTTT